Below, 17 T cell receptor beta chains from the same sample are listed, as sequenced in a study of T cells after yellow fever vaccination. Each CDR3 protein gets one entry after TCRdb re-called the 5' RACE reads with MiXCR. This repertoire shows around 590,000 distinct CDR3 sequences, 10% to 15% found once; its top ten account for about 15%. This specimen was PBMCs, taken on the day of the yellow fever booster vaccination. The source of these receptors is a man younger than 40 who received the YFV17D yellow fever vaccine.

The sample holds a few counts of this clonotype. The chain has TRBV27 and TRBJ1-2, with unresolved D. This CDR3 spans 17 amino acids. The germline gives CDR1 MNHEY, CDR2 SMNVEV (reference sequence). The germline V and J ends were trimmed by 2 bases and 1 base, with 17 bases remaining between them. As DNA, the CDR3 is TGTGCCAGCAGTTTACGGAGTGTGCCCCGGGTTAACTATGGCTACACCTTC. It translates to CASSLRSVPRVNYGYTF.

The chain links TRBV15 to TRBJ1-1; D gene unclear. Deletions cut 5 bases from V and 0 bases from J, with 7 bases between. Germline V gene lookup returns CDR1 LNHNV and CDR2 YYDKDF (reference sequence). The CDR3 length is 13 residues. CDR3 protein: CATSPGMNTEAFF. In DNA, the CDR3 is TGTGCCACCAGCCCGGGAATGAACACTGAAGCTTTCTTT.

This chain links TRBV7-8 with TRBJ2-7; 10 bases match TRBD2. The CDR3 is 16 amino acids. Per the germline V gene, CDR1 is SGHVS and CDR2 is FQNEAQ. With 1 base clipped from V and 3 bases from J, the junction kept 6 bases outside the gene matches. In DNA, the CDR3 is TGTGCCAGCAGCTTAGATCCCGGACTAGCGGACTACGAGCAGTACTTC. It encodes CASSLDPGLADYEQYF.

Only a few counts were recorded for this clonotype. The V and J genes are TRBV28 and TRBJ2-7; 7 nucleotides line up with TRBD2. Germline lookup yields CDR1 MDHEN and CDR2 SYDVKM. The CDR3 is made up of 12 amino acids. J lost 7 bases, V lost 8 bases, and 8 bases had no gene match. CDR3 coding DNA: TGTGCCAGCGGGGCGGGAGCGGGTGAGCAGTACTTC. Translation: CASGAGAGEQYF.

V and J are TRBV4-3 and TRBJ1-5; D unresolved. The V gene's germline CDR1 is LGHNA and CDR2 YSLEER. The CDR3 is 15 residues long. Trimming took off 0 bases at V and 3 bases at J, with 9 bases between the two ends. CDR3 residues: CASSQDSGTNQPQHF. DNA for the CDR3: TGCGCCAGCAGCCAAGATTCGGGCACCAATCAGCCCCAGCATTTT.

This clonotype was counted ten times or more. The V and J genes are TRBV6-5 and TRBJ2-1, with D uncertain. Trimming removed 6 bases from V and 0 bases from J, with 15 bases in between. This CDR3 contains 16 residues. Germline CDR1 reads MNHEY; CDR2 reads SVGAGI. Written as DNA, the CDR3 is TGTGCCAGCAGGCAACCGGACGAGAGCTCCTACAATGAGCAGTTCTTC. Its protein is CASRQPDESSYNEQFF.

In this sample, this clonotype turned up a few times. The V and J genes are TRBV12-3 or TRBV12-4 and TRBJ2-1, with D possibly TRBD1 on 6 matching bases. V was pared by 2 bases and J by 10 bases, with 15 bases between. The CDR3 runs to 14 residues. The CDR3, as DNA: TGTGCCAGCAGTTTACCGGGACAATCAAGGGAGCAGTTCTTC. This gives the protein CASSLPGQSREQFF.

There are a few counts of this clonotype. This rearrangement joins TRBV7-8 to TRBJ2-5, with D maybe TRBD1 (6 bases). This CDR3 contains 15 residues. Trimming stripped 5 bases from V and 1 base from J, with 14 bases between. Per germline, CDR1 SGHVS and CDR2 FQNEAQ. CDR3 in DNA: TGTGCCAGCAGCCCCATCGACAGGTTCCAAGAGACCCAGTACTTC. It is translated as CASSPIDRFQETQYF. Full variable domain (outside the CDR3, taken from reference TRBV7-8 and TRBJ2-5): GAGVSQSPRYKVAKRGQDVALRCDPISGHVSLFWYQQALGQGPEFLTYFQNEAQLDKSGLPSDRFFAERPEGSVSTLKIQRTQQEDSAVYLCASSPIDRFQETQYFGPGTRLLVL.

The rearrangement links TRBV20-1 to TRBJ1-5, with 8 bases lining up with TRBD1. This CDR3 is built from 14 residues. The germline V gene encodes CDR1 DFQATT and CDR2 SNEGSKA (reference sequence). V shed 1 base and J 4 bases; nucleotides not matched to a gene: 3. The CDR3 loop is CSARADRENQPQHF. The CDR3 coding sequence is TGCAGTGCTAGAGCGGACAGGGAGAATCAGCCCCAGCATTTT.

This clonotype was found a few times. The chain has TRBV2 and TRBJ2-2; a possible D gene is TRBD1 (6 bases). This CDR3 region has 14 residues. V gave up 6 bases and J gave up 7 bases, with 15 bases separating them. Per germline, CDR1 SNHLY and CDR2 FYNNEI. The CDR3 spells CASRDSPGNGELFF. The DNA of the CDR3 is TGTGCCAGCAGGGACAGCCCCGGGAACGGGGAGCTGTTTTTT.

This clonotype was seen a few times. V and J are TRBV5-1 and TRBJ2-1, with TRBD2 as a possible D gene (6 bases). CDR1 is SGHRS and CDR2 is YFSETQ in the germline V gene. The CDR3 sequence is 16 residues long. Trimming stripped 0 bases from V and 4 bases from J, with 14 bases between. CDR3 nucleotides: TGCGCCAGCAGCTTGGCGTCGCTAGCGCTTTACAATGAGCAGTTCTTC. Its protein product is CASSLASLALYNEQFF.

The chain joins TRBV28 to TRBJ1-4, with D unclear. Trimming cost V 10 bases and J 4 bases, with 13 bases left between them. Germline V gene data show CDR1 as MDHEN and CDR2 as SYDVKM. The CDR3 loop spans 13 amino acids. CDR3 amino acids: CATLLGNNEKLFF. The CDR3 DNA sequence: TGTGCCACCCTACTCGGGAATAATGAAAAACTGTTTTTT.

Only a few counts were recorded for this clonotype. The rearrangement uses TRBV6-2 or TRBV6-3 and TRBJ2-1; 7 bases match TRBD2. Trimming took 6 bases from V and 8 from J; bases not matched to a gene: 10. This CDR3 contains 14 residues. Germline assignment: CDR1 MNHEY and CDR2 SVGEGT. As DNA, the CDR3 is TGTGCCAGCAGGAGCGGGGTAGTGTGGGATGAGCAGTTCTTC. It specifies CASRSGVVWDEQFF.

This clonotype was recorded a few times. The chain combines TRBV3-1 with TRBJ1-4; D ambiguous. Germline-derived CDR1 and CDR2 are LGHDT and YNNKEL (reference sequence). CDR3 length: 15 residues. V lost 1 base and J 0 bases, leaving 6 bases between the germline ends. The CDR3 sequence: CASSQVVSTNEKLFF. The DNA for the CDR3 is TGTGCCAGCAGCCAAGTCGTTTCAACTAATGAAAAACTGTTTTTT.

This clonotype was observed a handful of times. V gene TRBV28 combines with J gene TRBJ2-7; 10 bases are shared with TRBD1. The germline gives CDR1 MDHEN, CDR2 SYDVKM. The CDR3 extends over 17 amino acids. The ends lost 8 bases at V and 4 bases at J; junction bases unmatched: 17. This CDR3 is CASSSPLGQGGPYEQYF. The CDR3 coding sequence is TGTGCCAGCTCTTCCCCCCTCGGACAGGGGGGCCCATACGAGCAGTACTTC. The whole variable domain, remainder taken from reference TRBV28 and TRBJ2-7, is DVKVTQSSRYLVKRTGEKVFLECVQDMDHENMFWYRQDPGLGLRLIYFSYDVKMKEKGDIPEGYSVSREKKERFSLILESASTNQTSMYLCASSSPLGQGGPYEQYFGPGTRLTVT.

The chain links TRBV6-1 to TRBJ2-4, with TRBD1 identical over 9 bases. CDR3 size: 13 residues. The germline V gene has CDR1 MNHNS and CDR2 SASEGT. J was trimmed by 4 bases and V by 8 bases; bases with no gene match: 3. The CDR3 nucleotides are TGTGCCAGCTGGGGACAGGGAAAAAACATTCAGTACTTC. Translation gives CASWGQGKNIQYF.

The chain recombines TRBV12-3 or TRBV12-4 with TRBJ2-2; TRBD2 matches at 11 bases. The length of the CDR3 is 16 residues. Trimming cost V 5 bases and J 8 bases; bases outside gene matches: 10. DNA of the CDR3: TGTGCCAGCAGTGTCCAGACTAGCGGGGCTGGGGGGGAGCTGTTTTTT. Translation gives CASSVQTSGAGGELFF.